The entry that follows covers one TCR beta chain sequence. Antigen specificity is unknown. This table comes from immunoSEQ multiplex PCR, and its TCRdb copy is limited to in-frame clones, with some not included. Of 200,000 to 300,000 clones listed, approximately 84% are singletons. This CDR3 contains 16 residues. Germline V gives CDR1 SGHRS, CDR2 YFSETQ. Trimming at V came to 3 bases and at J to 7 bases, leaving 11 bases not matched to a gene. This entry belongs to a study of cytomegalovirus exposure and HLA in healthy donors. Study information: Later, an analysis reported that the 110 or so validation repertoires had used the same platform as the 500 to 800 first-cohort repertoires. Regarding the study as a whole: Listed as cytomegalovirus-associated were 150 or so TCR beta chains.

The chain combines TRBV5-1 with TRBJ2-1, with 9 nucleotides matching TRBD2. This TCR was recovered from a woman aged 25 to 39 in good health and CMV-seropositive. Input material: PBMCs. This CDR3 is CASSSRLAAERNEQFF. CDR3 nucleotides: TGCGCCAGCAGCTCTCGACTAGCGGCCGAGAGGAATGAGCAGTTCTTC.